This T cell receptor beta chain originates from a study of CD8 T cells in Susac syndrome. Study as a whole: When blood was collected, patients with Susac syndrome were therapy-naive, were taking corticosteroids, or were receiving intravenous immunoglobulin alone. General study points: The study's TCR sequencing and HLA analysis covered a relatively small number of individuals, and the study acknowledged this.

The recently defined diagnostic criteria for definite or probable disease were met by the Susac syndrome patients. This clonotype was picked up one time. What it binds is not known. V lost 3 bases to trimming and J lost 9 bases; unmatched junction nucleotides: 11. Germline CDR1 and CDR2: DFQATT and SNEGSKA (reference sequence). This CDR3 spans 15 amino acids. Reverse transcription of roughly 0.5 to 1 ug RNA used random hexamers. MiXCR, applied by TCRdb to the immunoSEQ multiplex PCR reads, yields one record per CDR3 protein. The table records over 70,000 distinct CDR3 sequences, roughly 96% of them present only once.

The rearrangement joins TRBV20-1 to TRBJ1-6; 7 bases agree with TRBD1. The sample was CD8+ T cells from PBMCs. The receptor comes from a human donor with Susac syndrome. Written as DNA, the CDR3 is TGCAGTGCTAGTACAGACGGCAGGGGGACTTCACCCCTCCACTTT. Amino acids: CSASTDGRGTSPLHF.